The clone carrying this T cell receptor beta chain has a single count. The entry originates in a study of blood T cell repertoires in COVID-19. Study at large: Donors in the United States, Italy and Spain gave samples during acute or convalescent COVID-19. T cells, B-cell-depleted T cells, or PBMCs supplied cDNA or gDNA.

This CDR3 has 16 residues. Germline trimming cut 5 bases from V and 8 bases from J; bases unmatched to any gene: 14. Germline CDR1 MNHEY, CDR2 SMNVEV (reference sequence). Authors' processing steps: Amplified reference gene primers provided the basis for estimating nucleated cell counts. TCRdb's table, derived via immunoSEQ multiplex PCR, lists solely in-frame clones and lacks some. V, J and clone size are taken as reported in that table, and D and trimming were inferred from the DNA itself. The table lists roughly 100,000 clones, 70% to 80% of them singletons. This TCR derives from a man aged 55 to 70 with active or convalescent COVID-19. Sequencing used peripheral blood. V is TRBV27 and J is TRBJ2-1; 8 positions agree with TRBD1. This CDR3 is CASSPSAGQVLDEQFF. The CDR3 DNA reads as TGTGCCAGCAGTCCATCCGCGGGACAGGTTCTTGATGAGCAGTTCTTC.